These T cell receptor beta chains were read from a single sample in a study of T cells after yellow fever vaccination. TCRdb itself ran the 5' RACE reads through MiXCR, one entry per CDR3 protein. The sample holds around 550,000 distinct CDR3 sequences, around 21% seen once. The source material was PBMCs, sampled 15 days after the yellow fever booster vaccination. The source of these receptors is a man between 25 and 39 years old who received the YFV17D yellow fever vaccine. Each CDR3 is given with its conserved first and last residue. A D gene is named only where the DNA matches it firmly. Clone size is not always given. Where it is, it says once, few, many or a class for expanded clones.

V gene: TRBV5-8; clone size: NA; D gene: NA; J gene: TRBJ2-4; CDR3 DNA: TGTGCCAGCAGCCACCGCAGTGATGGCAAAAACATTCAGTACTTC; CDR3 protein: CASSHRSDGKNIQYF
V gene: TRBV29-1; clone size: many; D gene: TRBD2; J gene: TRBJ2-1; CDR3 DNA: TGCAGCGTTGCTTTTACTAGCGGGTTTAATGAGCAGTTCTTC; CDR3 protein: CSVAFTSGFNEQFF
V gene: TRBV12-3/TRBV12-4; clone size: NA; D gene: TRBD2; J gene: TRBJ2-1; CDR3 DNA: TGTGCCAGCAGTTCGACTAGCGGGAGGGATGAGCAGTTCTTC; CDR3 protein: CASSSTSGRDEQFF
V gene: TRBV4-3; clone size: NA; D gene: NA; J gene: TRBJ2-1; CDR3 DNA: TGCGCCAGCAGCCAAGGGGATGGAACAGGGAAGCGGCAGTTCTTC; CDR3 protein: CASSQGDGTGKRQFF
V gene: TRBV7-8; clone size: NA; D gene: NA; J gene: TRBJ1-5; CDR3 DNA: TGTGCCAGCAGCTCCCGCCCGGGGCCACAGCCCCAGCATTTT; CDR3 protein: CASSSRPGPQPQHF
V gene: TRBV20-1; clone size: few; D gene: NA; J gene: TRBJ2-1; CDR3 DNA: TGCAGTGCTAGAGATGATCCAGGGGCCTACAATGAGCAGTTCTTC; CDR3 protein: CSARDDPGAYNEQFF
V gene: TRBV2; clone size: NA; D gene: TRBD2; J gene: TRBJ2-2; CDR3 DNA: TGTGCCAGCACTAGCGGGAGTACCGGGGAGCTGTTTTTT; CDR3 protein: CASTSGSTGELFF
V gene: TRBV7-6; clone size: NA; D gene: TRBD2; J gene: TRBJ2-1; CDR3 DNA: TGTGCCAGCAGCTTAGGTTCCGGTGGACTAGCGGGAGCGAGCTCCTACAATGAGCAGTTCTTC; CDR3 protein: CASSLGSGGLAGASSYNEQFF
V gene: TRBV7-9; clone size: few; D gene: TRBD2; J gene: TRBJ2-2; CDR3 DNA: TGTGCCAGCAGCTTAGACGGCGGGAGCTCATCCACCGGGGAGCTGTTTTTT; CDR3 protein: CASSLDGGSSSTGELFF
V gene: TRBV6-2/TRBV6-3; clone size: many; D gene: NA; J gene: TRBJ2-5; CDR3 DNA: TGTGCCAGCAGTTACAGCCGGGCCCAAGAGACCCAGTACTTC; CDR3 protein: CASSYSRAQETQYF
V gene: TRBV15; clone size: NA; D gene: NA; J gene: TRBJ2-7; CDR3 DNA: TGTGCCACCAGCAGATCCCGGGATCGGGACTACGAGCAGTACTTC; CDR3 protein: CATSRSRDRDYEQYF
V gene: TRBV19; clone size: few; D gene: NA; J gene: TRBJ1-1; CDR3 DNA: TGTGCCAGTAGTATAGTGGAAGTGTACGCTGAAGCTTTCTTT; CDR3 protein: CASSIVEVYAEAFF
V gene: TRBV5-1; clone size: NA; D gene: NA; J gene: TRBJ2-3; CDR3 DNA: TGCGCCAGCAGCCTTGGGGACGGAACCTTCACAGATACGCAGTATTTT; CDR3 protein: CASSLGDGTFTDTQYF
V gene: TRBV6-1; clone size: few; D gene: TRBD2; J gene: TRBJ2-1; CDR3 DNA: TGTGCCAGCAGCAAGAGCTCCGGGACTAGCGTATCTGAGCAGTTCTTC; CDR3 protein: CASSKSSGTSVSEQFF
V gene: TRBV4-3; clone size: NA; D gene: TRBD2; J gene: TRBJ2-5; CDR3 DNA: TGCGCCAGCAGCCATGTAGGGGAGGGCCGGGAGACCCAGTACTTC; CDR3 protein: CASSHVGEGRETQYF
V gene: TRBV12-3/TRBV12-4; clone size: many; D gene: NA; J gene: TRBJ1-1; CDR3 DNA: TGTGCCAGCAGTTCTATCGGGGACACTGAAGCTTTCTTT; CDR3 protein: CASSSIGDTEAFF
V gene: TRBV7-2; clone size: NA; D gene: TRBD2; J gene: TRBJ2-1; CDR3 DNA: TGTGCCAGCAGCTTTTCCATCCAGCGGGGGTTCTTCTTC; CDR3 protein: CASSFSIQRGFFF
V gene: TRBV20-1; clone size: NA; D gene: NA; J gene: TRBJ2-1; CDR3 DNA: TGCAGTGCACTGAACGGGCTAGCTGGCAATGAGCAGTTCTTC; CDR3 protein: CSALNGLAGNEQFF
V gene: TRBV11-1; clone size: NA; D gene: TRBD2; J gene: TRBJ2-1; CDR3 DNA: TGTGCCAGCAGCTTCCCCCCCCGCCTGGCGGGAGTCTACAACGAGCAGTTCTTC; CDR3 protein: CASSFPPRLAGVYNEQFF
V gene: TRBV19; clone size: NA; D gene: NA; J gene: TRBJ2-7; CDR3 DNA: TGTGCCAGTTCCCCCCGGGGGGACAATACCTACGAGCAGTACTTC; CDR3 protein: CASSPRGDNTYEQYF
V gene: TRBV25-1; clone size: NA; D gene: NA; J gene: TRBJ1-4; CDR3 DNA: TGTGCCAGCGGTAGAGGGGAAAAACTGTTTTTT; CDR3 protein: CASGRGEKLFF
V gene: TRBV19; clone size: few; D gene: TRBD2; J gene: TRBJ2-1; CDR3 DNA: TGTGCCAGTAGTACCACTAGCGGGAGAGAAGGGCAGTTCTTC; CDR3 protein: CASSTTSGREGQFF
V gene: TRBV10-3; clone size: few; D gene: TRBD1; J gene: TRBJ2-7; CDR3 DNA: TGTGCCATCAGTGGTGGAGGAAAGGGGGCGCAGTACTTC; CDR3 protein: CAISGGGKGAQYF
V gene: TRBV14; clone size: few; D gene: NA; J gene: TRBJ2-1; CDR3 DNA: TGTGCCAGCAGCCAAGAGGGTACTAGCTTCGGTGAGCAGTTCTTC; CDR3 protein: CASSQEGTSFGEQFF
V gene: TRBV14; clone size: few; D gene: NA; J gene: TRBJ2-5; CDR3 DNA: TGTGCCAGCAGCCAACGTCTCAGCTTAAGAGAGACCCAGTACTTC; CDR3 protein: CASSQRLSLRETQYF